This T cell receptor beta chain was recovered during a study of identical twins. Study-level results: Cross-sectional statistics underpinned the conclusions; the same donors were not followed. Shared out-of-frame alpha sequences (those common to twins) showed excess low generation probability.

TCRdb redid the calling of the 5' RACE reads with MiXCR, one entry per CDR3 protein. Found here are roughly 1.6 million distinct CDR3 sequences, around 33% of them singletons; the top ten hold 0.25% to 0.3%. CDR1 and CDR2 from the germline V gene are DFQATT and SNEGSKA (reference sequence). The CDR3 extends over 18 amino acids. With 3 bases clipped from V and 2 bases from J, the junction kept 11 bases outside the gene matches. This clonotype was detected only a few times. No antigen is known for it. The chain uses TRBV20-1 and TRBJ1-5; 12 bases fit TRBD1. Sequences were obtained from cord blood. This TCR was sampled from a newborn girl in good health. The DNA of the CDR3 is TGCAGTGCTAGGCAACCGGGACAGGGGGCTAAAGGCAATCAGCCCCAGCATTTT. Encoded protein: CSARQPGQGAKGNQPQHF.